Described below is a single TCR beta chain sequence and its context. One junction end disagrees with the germline gene, perhaps due to a read error. This specimen comes from a study of OX40 agonist ivuxolimab in advanced cancers. Profiling relied on immunoSEQ multiplex PCR, and the TCRdb table lists in-frame clones only, not all of them. The table lists 75,000 to 95,000 clones, approximately 80% of them singletons. The CDR3 runs to 14 residues. Germline V lookup: CDR1 SGHRS, CDR2 YFSETQ. This clonotype was obtained from an adult with an advanced solid tumor such as melanoma, head and neck, liver or kidney cancer. The J gene is TRBJ1-1, the V gene TRBV5-1; D remains ambiguous. The specimen comprised CD4+ or CD8+ T cells sorted from blood, sampled in a trial of the OX40 agonist ivuxolimab. CDR3 nucleotide sequence: TGTGCCAGCAGCTTGGCGGACCGCTACACTGAAGCTTTCTTT. Its translation: CASSLADRYTEAFF.